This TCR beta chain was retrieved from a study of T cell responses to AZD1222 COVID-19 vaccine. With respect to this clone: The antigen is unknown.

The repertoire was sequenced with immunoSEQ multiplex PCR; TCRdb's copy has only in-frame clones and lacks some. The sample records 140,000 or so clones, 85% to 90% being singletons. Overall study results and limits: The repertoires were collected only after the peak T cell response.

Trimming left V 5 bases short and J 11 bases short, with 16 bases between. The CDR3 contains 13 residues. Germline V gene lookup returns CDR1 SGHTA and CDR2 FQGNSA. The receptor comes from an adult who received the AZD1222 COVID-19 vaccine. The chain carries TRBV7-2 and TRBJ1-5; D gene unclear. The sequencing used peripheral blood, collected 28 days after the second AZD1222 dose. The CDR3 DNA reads TGTGCCAGCAGCCTGACGGACGGCCGTTCCCAGCATTTT. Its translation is CASSLTDGRSQHF. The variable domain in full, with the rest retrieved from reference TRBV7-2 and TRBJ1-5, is GAGVSQSPSNKVTEKGKDVELRCDPISGHTALYWYRQSLGQGLEFLIYFQGNSAPDKSGLPSDRFSAERTGGSVSTLTIQRTQQEDSAVYLCASSLTDGRSQHFGDGTRLSIL.